The sequence of this TCR beta chain was determined in a study of control samples from healthy donors and cancer patients. This CDR3 is built from 15 residues. CDR1 is SGHDT and CDR2 is YYEEEE in the germline V gene. V lost 0 bases and J 3 bases, leaving 11 bases between the germline ends. Profiled with immunoSEQ multiplex PCR; TCRdb holds only in-frame clones, not every one. Seen here are about 69,000 clones, roughly nine tenths observed once, and the top ten hold 5% to 7%. Sequenced material: PBMCs. The V call is TRBV5-6, the J call TRBJ2-3; D gene unclear. This TCR derives from a man in his 60s with colorectal cancer. The CDR3 region has the DNA TGTGCCAGCAGCTTGGAGGGTTTGGGGACAGATACGCAGTATTTT. It yields the protein CASSLEGLGTDTQYF.